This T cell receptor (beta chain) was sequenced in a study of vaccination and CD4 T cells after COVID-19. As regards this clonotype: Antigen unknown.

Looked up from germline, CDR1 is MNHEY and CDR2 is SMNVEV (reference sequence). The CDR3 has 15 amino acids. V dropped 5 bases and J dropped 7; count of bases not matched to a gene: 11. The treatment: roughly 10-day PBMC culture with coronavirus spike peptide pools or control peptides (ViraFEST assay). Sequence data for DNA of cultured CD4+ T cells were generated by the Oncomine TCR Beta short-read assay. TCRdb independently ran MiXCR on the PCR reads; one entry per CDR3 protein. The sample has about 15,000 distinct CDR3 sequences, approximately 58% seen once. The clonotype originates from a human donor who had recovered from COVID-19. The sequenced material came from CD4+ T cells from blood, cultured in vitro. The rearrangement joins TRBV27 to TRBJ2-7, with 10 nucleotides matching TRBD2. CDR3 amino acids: CASSVSLAGAAEQYF. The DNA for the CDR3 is TGTGCCAGCAGTGTCAGCCTAGCGGGGGCAGCGGAGCAGTACTTC.